This T cell receptor beta chain was recorded in a study of neurological immune-mediated disorders. This clonotype occurred many times. V was cut by 4 bases and J by 3 bases, with 8 bases left in between. The CDR3 consists of 13 residues. Germline V lookup: CDR1 SGHDT, CDR2 YYEEEE. Specified time point: longitudinal time-point 1 (baseline). TCRdb re-derived calls from the 5' RACE reads in MiXCR, one entry per CDR3 protein. The profile shows about 71,000 distinct CDR3 sequences, around 13% of them singletons. Sequencing was performed on PBMCs. The TCR was taken from a female donor with HTLV-1-associated myelopathy (HAM/TSP). The chain couples TRBV5-6 to TRBJ2-1, with D hard to call. CDR3 sequence (DNA): TGTGCCAGCAGCGGGATCCTCTACAATGAGCAGTTCTTC. Translated: CASSGILYNEQFF.